This T cell receptor beta chain stems from a study of blood T cells in healthy people across ages. The V gene's germline CDR1 is SGHVS and CDR2 FQNEAQ. The V gene lost 1 base and the J gene lost 4 bases, with 24 bases spanning the gap. The length of the CDR3 is 19 residues. Sample-barcoded 5' priming and a J-beta primer mix drove a second PCR of roughly 6 to 12 cycles. In TCRdb, the 5' RACE reads were re-called with MiXCR into one record per CDR3 protein. The table lists 1.5 million to 2 million distinct CDR3 sequences, 49% of them singletons. Specimen: blood. This chain uses TRBV7-8 with TRBJ2-3; TRBD2 is a possible D gene (6 bases). This TCR was recovered from a woman aged 40 to 49 in good health. CDR3 protein: CASSLELATMASRPDTQYF. CDR3 bases: TGTGCCAGCAGCTTAGAGCTAGCGACGATGGCTAGTCGACCAGATACGCAGTATTTT.